The count of the clone carrying this T cell receptor beta chain is one. Germline CDR1 reads GTSNPN; CDR2 reads SVGIG (reference sequence). The CDR3 is made up of 12 amino acids. After removal of 7 bases from V and 2 bases from J, the junction contained 5 bases not matched to a gene. The data belong to a study of blood T cell repertoires in COVID-19. Study overall: The United States, Italy and Spain were the sources of the acute and convalescent COVID-19 samples. Sample material is recorded as cDNA or gDNA derived from T cells, B-cell-depleted T cells, or PBMCs.

The authors' processing: Using reference gene primer amplification, nucleated cell counts were estimated. Assay used: immunoSEQ multiplex PCR; TCRdb lists only in-frame clones, some missing. The DNA was the basis for D and trimming; V, J and clone size are from that table. This sample has about 39,000 clones, with 75% to 90% found just once. The origin of this receptor is a man between 45 and 60 years old with active or convalescent COVID-19. The chain uses TRBV30 and TRBJ2-7; 7 bases match TRBD1. Sequenced: peripheral blood. The CDR3 sequence: CASTGVTYEQYF. CDR3 in DNA: TGTGCCTCAACAGGGGTCACCTACGAGCAGTACTTC.